This T cell receptor beta chain was profiled in a study of blood T cell repertoires in COVID-19. Only in-frame clones appear in the TCRdb table, and some are missing; sequencing was by immunoSEQ multiplex PCR. This sample carries 200,000 or so clones, roughly 80% of them seen once, and the ten largest clones take under 7.5%. Trimming cost V 2 bases and J 2 bases; bases outside gene matches: 6. Germline V gene sequence: CDR1 KGHDR, CDR2 SFDVKD. The CDR3 covers 16 residues. The sequence came from a woman aged 40 to 49 with acute or convalescent COVID-19. What was sequenced was peripheral blood. This sequence joins TRBV24-1 and TRBJ1-1, with 8 bases matching TRBD1. CDR3 sequence reads: CATSDSRTGTNTEAFF. CDR3 coding DNA: TGTGCCACCAGTGATTCAAGGACAGGGACAAACACTGAAGCTTTCTTT.